The entry below describes one T cell receptor beta chain. As yet, its antigen is unknown. The CDR3 is 12 residues long. Germline trimming cut 5 bases from V and 3 bases from J; bases unmatched to any gene: 4. The germline gives CDR1 DFQATT, CDR2 SNEGSKA (reference sequence). Unique molecular identifiers were affixed to single, distinct cDNA molecules. TCRdb re-called the 5' RACE reads with MiXCR, one entry per CDR3 protein. The sample records 37,000 or so distinct CDR3 sequences, 4.7% being singletons. The sample belongs to a study of early T cells in non-severe SARS-CoV-2 infection. Study in general: Sequencing was performed on bulk RNA from unsorted whole blood, leaving chains unpaired.

Notes on the study in general: Comparison of clonotypes with VDJdb favored anti-spike CD8 responses while missing private and CD4 specificities.

Sequenced sample: whole blood. The clonotype comes from an adult who was a healthcare worker with PCR-confirmed SARS-CoV-2 infection or an uninfected control (not recorded which). The gene calls are TRBV20-1 and TRBJ2-7, with TRBD1 identical over 7 bases. The CDR3 DNA reads as TGCAGTGCTGGGACAGAGAACTACGAGCAGTACTTC. Encoded protein: CSAGTENYEQYF.